This entry features one TCR beta chain sequence. These data originate in a study of blood T cell repertoires in COVID-19. Across the whole study: T cells, B-cell-depleted T cells, or PBMCs provided the cDNA or gDNA that served as material.

Here immunoSEQ multiplex PCR was the method, and the copy in TCRdb shows in-frame clones only, minus some. This sample carries 300,000 or so clones, about 90% of them seen once, and the ten largest clones take roughly 1%. V shed 2 bases and J shed 4 bases, with 12 bases lying between them. Germline V gene lookup returns CDR1 SGHRS and CDR2 YFSETQ. There are 14 residues in the CDR3. The receptor comes from a woman in her 30s who had recovered from COVID-19. The V call is TRBV5-1, the J call TRBJ1-2, with D unclear. The sequenced sample consisted of PBMCs or T cells enriched from blood (not recorded which). CDR3 sequence reads: CASSFLGFGYGYTF. For the CDR3, the DNA is TGCGCCAGCAGCTTCCTCGGGTTTGGCTATGGCTACACCTTC.